This TCR beta chain was observed in a study of blood T cells in healthy people across ages (dated by TCRdb to about 2015). Regarding the research as a whole: In model experiments, roughly one uniquely barcoded TCR beta cDNA molecule per two T cells was captured by template switching. To track age-related changes in TCR beta repertoire diversity, the study relied on deep sequencing normalized with unique cDNA molecular identifiers. To avoid experimental bias, donors of different ages were randomly spread across the sequencing lanes. Four age groups were formed from the donors: young (average approximately 15 years), middle-aged (approximately 40), aged (about 62) and long-lived (about 80). The study analyzed two additional independent replicas of 1 million unique cDNA reads from the same blood draw for two donors, one aged 18 to 29 and one aged 80 or older.

This clonotype was counted only a few times. The target of this receptor is not known. No base quality information exists; no much larger clone differs at one position. Libraries were prepared through 5' RACE. Instrument used: Illumina HiSeq 2500. A second PCR of about 6 to 11 cycles was performed with a sample-barcoded 5' primer and a J-beta primer mix. Each TCR beta cDNA molecule received a unique molecular identifier from a template-switch 5' adaptor carrying 12 random nucleotides. At least 2.5 million CDR3-containing paired-end reads were obtained from each sample. The Mint cDNA synthesis kit, primed by a TRBC-specific oligonucleotide, was used to synthesize first-strand cDNA from all RNA. All cDNA was treated with uracil-DNA glycosylase and then went through a first 18-cycle PCR with the universal primers M1SS and BC2_uni_R. Under the source paper's analysis protocol: Each sample was normalized by randomly selecting 1 million high-quality reads, each carrying a distinct molecular identifier. Instead of being binned into consensus sequences, reads with shared molecular identifiers were discarded. MiTCR, with a Q25 quality threshold and the strictest error-elimination algorithm, was used for CDR3 identification, clonotype clustering and error correction. Lower-bound total TCR beta diversity was estimated with a nonparametric unseen species model using Euler transformation. The raw public reads went through TCRdb reprocessing: fastp at Q25, MiXCR clone calling, in-frame beta chains kept. CDR3 protein duplicates are merged, each entry listing the most common genes and DNA. TCRdb's processing, not the authors', yielded these V and J calls. A total of around 800,000 distinct CDR3 sequences appear in this sample, about half of them only once. Over 15% of the sample belongs to the ten largest clones.

Donors were under 40 systemically healthy Caucasian individuals from Russia aged roughly 6 to 90 years. Each donor gave about 9.8 milliliters of peripheral blood, drawn into EDTA-treated Vacutainer tubes. Ficoll-Paque density-gradient centrifugation was used to isolate PBMCs, with at least 7 million obtained per sample. Trizol reagent was used to extract total RNA from PBMCs, with at least 6 micrograms per sample. For every donor, flow cytometry on a PBMC aliquot measured the percentage of naive CD45RAhigh/CD27high T cells. Here is what the overall study found, with its caveats: Compared with the aged group, the long-lived group had more naive CD4+ T cells, fewer expanded clones and increased TCR diversity, suggesting age selection. Observed TCR beta diversity per million T cells fell roughly linearly with age, and a significant reduction was already apparent by age roughly 40. Conclusive comparison of naive and antigen-experienced compartments was prevented by the profiling of bulk unsorted PBMCs. There was a strong correlation between observed TCR beta diversity and the percentage of naive T cells measured by flow cytometry. Donor CMV infection status was unknown, potentially confounding age-related changes in expanded clonotypes. Estimates of total diversity based on one million sequenced T cells were considered lower bounds and underestimates.

Reading the germline V gene gives CDR1 SGHVS and CDR2 FQNEAQ. The germline V end is reduced by 1 base and the J end by 11 bases; junction bases left unmatched: 15. The CDR3 measures 18 amino acids from cysteine to phenylalanine. Here the CDR3 DNA is all that survives: 54 bases in frame from base 1. This TCR was recovered from a man older than 75 in good health. Input material: blood. The rearranged chain carries TRBV7-8 and TRBJ2-5; 14 bases in the middle match TRBD2. The DNA is as follows: TGTGCCAGCAGCTTAGTTGGGGGACTAGCGGGAGTGTTTAATGAGCAGTACTTC. The resulting protein is CASSLVGGLAGVFNEQYF.